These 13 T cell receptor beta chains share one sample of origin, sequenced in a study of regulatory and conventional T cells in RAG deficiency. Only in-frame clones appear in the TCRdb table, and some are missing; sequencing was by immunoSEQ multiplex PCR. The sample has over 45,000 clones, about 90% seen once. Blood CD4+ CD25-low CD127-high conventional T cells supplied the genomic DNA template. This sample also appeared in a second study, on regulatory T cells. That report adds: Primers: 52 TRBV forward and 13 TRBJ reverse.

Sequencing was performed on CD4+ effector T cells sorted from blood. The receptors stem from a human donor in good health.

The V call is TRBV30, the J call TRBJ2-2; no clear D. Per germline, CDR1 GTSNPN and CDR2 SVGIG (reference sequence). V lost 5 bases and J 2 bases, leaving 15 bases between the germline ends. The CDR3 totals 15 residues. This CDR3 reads CAWLSYTLNTGELFF. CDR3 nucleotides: TGTGCCTGGTTATCTTATACACTTAACACCGGGGAGCTGTTTTTT. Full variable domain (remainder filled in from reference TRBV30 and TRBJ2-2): SQTIHQWPATLVQPVGSPLSLECTVEGTSNPNLYWYRQAAGRGLQLLFYSVGIGQISSEVPQNLSASRPQDRQFILSSKKLLLSDSGFYLCAWLSYTLNTGELFFGEGSRLTVL.

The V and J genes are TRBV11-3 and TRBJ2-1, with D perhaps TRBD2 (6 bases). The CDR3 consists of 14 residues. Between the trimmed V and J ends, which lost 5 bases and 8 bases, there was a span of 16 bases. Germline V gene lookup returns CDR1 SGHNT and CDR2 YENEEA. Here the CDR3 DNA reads TGTGCCAGCAGCCCGGGACTCCCTATGGATGAGCAGTTCTTC. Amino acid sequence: CASSPGLPMDEQFF.

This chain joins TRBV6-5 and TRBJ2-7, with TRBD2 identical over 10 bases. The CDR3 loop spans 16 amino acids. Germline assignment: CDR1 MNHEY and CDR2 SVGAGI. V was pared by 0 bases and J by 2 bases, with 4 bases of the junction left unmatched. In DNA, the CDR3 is TGTGCCAGCAGTTACTCCGGGAGCGGGAGGGCCTACGAGCAGTACTTC. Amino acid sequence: CASSYSGSGRAYEQYF.

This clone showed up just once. CDR3 region: CASSPSHGDIQYF. The DNA of the CDR3 is TGTGCCAGCAGCCCTTCGCATGGGGACATTCAGTACTTC. The rearrangement joins TRBV28 to TRBJ2-4; D is uncertain. Looked up from germline, CDR1 is MDHEN and CDR2 is SYDVKM. The CDR3 totals 13 residues. V lost 6 bases and J 8 bases, leaving 14 bases between the germline ends.

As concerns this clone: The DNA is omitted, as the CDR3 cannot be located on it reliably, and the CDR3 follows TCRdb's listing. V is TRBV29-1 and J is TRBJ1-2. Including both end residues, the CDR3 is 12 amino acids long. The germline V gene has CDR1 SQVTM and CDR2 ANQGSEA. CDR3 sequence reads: CSVAGGAIGNTF.

CDR3 sequence reads: CASSFPSGAYSNQPQHF. CDR3 coding DNA: TGTGCCAGCAGTTTCCCGTCCGGGGCTTATAGCAATCAGCCCCAGCATTTT. The V and J genes are TRBV28 and TRBJ1-5; D possibly corresponds to TRBD1 (5 bases). CDR1 is MDHEN, CDR2 SYDVKM, per germline. V lost 3 bases and J 0 bases, leaving 15 bases between the germline ends. The CDR3 length is 17 residues.

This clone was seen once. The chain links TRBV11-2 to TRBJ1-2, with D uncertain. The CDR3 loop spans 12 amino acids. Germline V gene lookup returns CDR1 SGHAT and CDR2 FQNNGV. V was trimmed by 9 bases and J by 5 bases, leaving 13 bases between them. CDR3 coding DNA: TGTGCCAGGAGGGCGGTCTCGTATGGCTACACCTTC. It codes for CARRAVSYGYTF. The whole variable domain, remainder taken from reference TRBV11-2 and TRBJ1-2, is EAGVAQSPRYKIIEKRQSVAFWCNPISGHATLYWYQQILGQGPKLLIQFQNNGVVDDSQLPKDRFSAERLKGVDSTLKIQPAKLEDSAVYLCARRAVSYGYTFGSGTRLTVV.

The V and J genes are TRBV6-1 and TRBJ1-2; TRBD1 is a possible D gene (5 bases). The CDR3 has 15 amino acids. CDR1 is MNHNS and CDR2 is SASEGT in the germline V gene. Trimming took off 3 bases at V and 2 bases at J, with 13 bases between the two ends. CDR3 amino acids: CASSDPWGVNYGYTF. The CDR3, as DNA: TGTGCCAGCAGTGATCCCTGGGGGGTAAACTATGGCTACACCTTC.

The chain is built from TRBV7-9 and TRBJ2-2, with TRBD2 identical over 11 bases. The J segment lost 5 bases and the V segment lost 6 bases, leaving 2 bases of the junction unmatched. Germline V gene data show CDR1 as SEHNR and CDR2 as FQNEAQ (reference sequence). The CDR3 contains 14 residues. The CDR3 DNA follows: TGTGCCAGCAGTTGGACTAGCGGGACCGGGGAGCTGTTTTTT. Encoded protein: CASSWTSGTGELFF.

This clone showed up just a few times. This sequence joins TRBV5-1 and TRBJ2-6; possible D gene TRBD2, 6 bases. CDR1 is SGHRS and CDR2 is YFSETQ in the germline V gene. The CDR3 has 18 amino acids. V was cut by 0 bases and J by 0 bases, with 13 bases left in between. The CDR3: CASSLVGGRGSGANVLTF. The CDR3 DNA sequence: TGCGCCAGCAGCTTGGTGGGAGGAAGGGGCTCTGGGGCCAACGTCCTGACTTTC.

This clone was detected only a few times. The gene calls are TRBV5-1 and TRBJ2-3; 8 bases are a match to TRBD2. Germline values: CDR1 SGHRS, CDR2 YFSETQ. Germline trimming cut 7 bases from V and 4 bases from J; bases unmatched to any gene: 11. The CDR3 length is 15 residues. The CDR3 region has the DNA TGCGCCAGCGGCCCGGGGGGGAATAACGCAGATACGCAGTATTTT. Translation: CASGPGGNNADTQYF.

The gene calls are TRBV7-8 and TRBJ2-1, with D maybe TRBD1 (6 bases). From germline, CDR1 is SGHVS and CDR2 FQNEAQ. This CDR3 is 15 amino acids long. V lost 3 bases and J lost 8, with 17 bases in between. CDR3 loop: CASSFRDTLMDEQFF. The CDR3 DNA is TGTGCCAGCAGCTTCAGGGACACCCTGATGGATGAGCAGTTCTTC.

CDR3 in amino acids: CASGLTSLYEQYF. CDR3 nucleotides: TGTGCCAGCGGCCTAACTAGTCTCTACGAGCAGTACTTC. V is TRBV11-2 and J is TRBJ2-7; D possibly corresponds to TRBD2 (5 bases). Germline-derived CDR1 and CDR2 are SGHAT and FQNNGV. The CDR3 spans 13 residues. Trimming left V 8 bases short and J 3 bases short, with 14 bases between.